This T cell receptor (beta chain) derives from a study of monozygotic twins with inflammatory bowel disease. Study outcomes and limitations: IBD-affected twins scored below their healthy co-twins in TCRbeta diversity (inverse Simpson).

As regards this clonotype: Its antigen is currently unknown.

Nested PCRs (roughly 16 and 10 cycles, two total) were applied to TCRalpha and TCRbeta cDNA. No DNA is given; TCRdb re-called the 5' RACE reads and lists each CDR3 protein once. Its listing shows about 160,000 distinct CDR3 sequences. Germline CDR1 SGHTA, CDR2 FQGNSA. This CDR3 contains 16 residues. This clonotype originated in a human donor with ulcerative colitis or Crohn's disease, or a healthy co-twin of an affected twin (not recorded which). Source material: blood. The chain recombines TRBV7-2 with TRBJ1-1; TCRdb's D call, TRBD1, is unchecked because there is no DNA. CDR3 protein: CASSSSYRGQGTEAFF.